The T cell receptor beta chain described here comes from a study of shared clonotypes between healthy human individuals. Whole-study results and caveats: When naive CD4 clonotypes were compared across a few donors, approximately 5% were shared. Naive subsets generally exceeded memory subsets in estimated richness.

CD45RO-negative CD8 cells positively selected for CCR7 made up the naive population, which excluded terminally differentiated effector memory CD45RA+ cells. The repertoire was sequenced with immunoSEQ multiplex PCR; TCRdb's copy has only in-frame clones and lacks some. The sample yields around 1.9 million clones, 93% seen once. Concerning this clone itself: The antigen is unknown.

Sequencing was carried out using naive CD8+ T cells from PBMCs. This TCR was recovered from a man aged 18 to 29 in good health. Some clones in this sample may be carry-over from other donors' samples.

In DNA, the CDR3 is TGTGCCACGAAACTAGCGGGAGGGGCTGCAGATACGCAGTATTTT. Protein: CATKLAGGAADTQYF. The rearrangement joins TRBV10-3 to TRBJ2-3; TRBD2 matches at 13 bases. CDR1 and CDR2 (germline): ENHRY, SYGVKD. The junction had 8 bases not matched to a gene; V was cut back by 10 bases and J by 4 bases. The CDR3 has 15 residues.